The present T cell receptor beta chain was sequenced within a study of blood T cell repertoires in COVID-19. The assay was immunoSEQ multiplex PCR, and TCRdb's table has in-frame clones only and misses some. The sample shows 120,000 to 150,000 clones, 80% of them seen only once. The germline CDR1 and CDR2 sequences are SGHVS and FNYEAQ. Trimming at V came to 5 bases and at J to 4 bases, leaving 12 bases not matched to a gene. CDR3 size: 19 residues. The TCR comes from a man aged 55-75 years with active or convalescent COVID-19. This chain joins TRBV7-6 and TRBJ2-3; 16 bases line up with TRBD2. Sequencing was performed on peripheral blood. CDR3: CASSPKTGTSGRASDTQYF. CDR3 DNA sequence: TGTGCCAGCAGCCCAAAAACCGGGACTAGCGGGAGGGCTTCAGATACGCAGTATTTT.